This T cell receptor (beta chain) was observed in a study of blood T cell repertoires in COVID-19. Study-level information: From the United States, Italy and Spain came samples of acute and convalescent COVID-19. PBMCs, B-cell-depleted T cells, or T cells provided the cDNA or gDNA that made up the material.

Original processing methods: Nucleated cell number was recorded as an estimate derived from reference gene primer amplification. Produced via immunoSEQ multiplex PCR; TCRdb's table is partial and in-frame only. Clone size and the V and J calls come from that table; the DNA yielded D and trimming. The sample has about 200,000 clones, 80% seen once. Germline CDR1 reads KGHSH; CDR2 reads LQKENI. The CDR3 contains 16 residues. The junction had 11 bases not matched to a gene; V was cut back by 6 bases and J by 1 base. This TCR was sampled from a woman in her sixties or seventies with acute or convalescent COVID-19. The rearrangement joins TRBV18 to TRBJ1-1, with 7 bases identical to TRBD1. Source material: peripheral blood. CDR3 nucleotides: TGTGCCAGCTCCCCGGGGGACAGCCAATGGAACACTGAAGCTTTCTTT. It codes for CASSPGDSQWNTEAFF.